These 12 T cell receptor beta chains share one sample of origin, sequenced in a study of early T cells in non-severe SARS-CoV-2 infection. TCRdb called the 5' RACE reads again in MiXCR, with one record for every CDR3 protein. Seen here are tens of thousands of distinct CDR3 sequences, around 10% observed once, and the top ten hold around 9.6%. Sequences were obtained from whole blood. These receptors all come from an adult who was a healthcare worker with PCR-confirmed SARS-CoV-2 infection or an uninfected control (not recorded which).

This sequence joins TRBV7-9 and TRBJ2-5; D unclear. The CDR3 consists of 13 residues. V was trimmed by 5 bases and J by 5 bases, leaving 12 bases between them. Per the germline V gene, CDR1 is SEHNR and CDR2 is FQNEAQ (reference sequence). CDR3 region: CASSRSREETQYF. The DNA for the CDR3 is TGTGCCAGCAGCCGTAGCCGAGAGGAGACCCAGTACTTC.

In its sample, this clonotype was seen a few times. This sequence joins TRBV5-1 and TRBJ1-1; D perhaps matches TRBD1 (6 bases). The ends were cut back, 2 bases at V and 2 bases at J, with 10 bases in the middle. The CDR3 contains 14 residues. Germline assignment: CDR1 SGHRS and CDR2 YFSETQ. The chain's CDR3 is CASSFIRGNTEAFF. In DNA form, the CDR3 reads TGCGCCAGCAGCTTTATCAGGGGTAACACTGAAGCTTTCTTT.

At least ten counts were recorded for this clonotype. This chain uses TRBV27 with TRBJ2-7; the D is unclear. Trimming took 2 bases from V and 2 from J, leaving 10 bases between them. Germline V lookup: CDR1 MNHEY, CDR2 SMNVEV (reference sequence). This CDR3 region has 14 residues. CDR3 bases: TGTGCCAGCAGTTTAGTCGGGCGTACCTACGAGCAGTACTTC. Residues: CASSLVGRTYEQYF.

This sequence joins TRBV28 and TRBJ2-1; no firm D call. V lost 3 bases and J lost 10, with 7 bases in between. Germline CDR1 MDHEN, CDR2 SYDVKM. The CDR3 length is 11 residues. The CDR3 coding sequence is TGTGCCAGCAGTTTCACTCAGGAGCAGTTCTTC. Its protein is CASSFTQEQFF.

This clonotype was seen at least ten times. This chain connects TRBV11-2 to TRBJ2-1; possibly TRBD1 for D (6 bases). CDR1 is SGHAT and CDR2 is FQNNGV in the germline V gene. V shed 2 bases and J shed 6 bases, with 11 bases lying between them. The CDR3 totals 14 residues. CDR3 in amino acids: CASSLSGQINEQFF. CDR3 in DNA: TGTGCCAGCAGCTTATCCGGACAGATCAATGAGCAGTTCTTC.

This clonotype occurred a few times. J is TRBJ2-3 and V is TRBV24-1; either TRBD1 or TRBD2 may fit D (5 bases each). The CDR3 contains 13 residues. The V gene's germline CDR1 is KGHDR and CDR2 SFDVKD. V shed 9 bases and J shed 2 bases, with 11 bases lying between them. CDR3 sequence: CATARGDTDTQYF. As DNA, the CDR3 is TGTGCCACCGCACGGGGCGACACAGATACGCAGTATTTT.

The chain has TRBV27 and TRBJ2-3, with D possibly TRBD2 on 6 matching bases. The germline V gene encodes CDR1 MNHEY and CDR2 SMNVEV (reference sequence). V lost 5 bases, J lost 0 bases, and 27 bases lay in between. This CDR3 has 20 residues. The CDR3 loop is CASSLKLLFRTGESTDTQYF. The DNA for the CDR3 is TGTGCCAGCAGTCTAAAATTATTATTCAGGACGGGAGAGAGCACAGATACGCAGTATTTT.

This clonotype was seen a few times. This chain uses TRBV7-9 with TRBJ1-1; D perhaps matches TRBD1 (5 bases). The CDR3 consists of 15 residues. Germline V gives CDR1 SEHNR, CDR2 FQNEAQ (reference sequence). Trimming cost V 1 base and J 9 bases, with 18 bases left between them. The CDR3 region is CASSLVLGGGTKAFF. CDR3 DNA sequence: TGTGCCAGCAGCTTAGTTTTGGGCGGGGGGACCAAAGCTTTCTTT.

This sequence joins TRBV18 and TRBJ1-2; unclear D gene. The V and J ends lost 5 bases and 4 bases respectively, with 14 bases between them. The length of the CDR3 is 14 residues. Germline loops: CDR1 KGHSH, CDR2 LQKENI. The CDR3 loop reads CASSEGLLGYGYTF. The CDR3 bases are TGTGCCAGCTCAGAAGGACTGCTAGGCTATGGCTACACCTTC.

The rearrangement uses TRBV3-1 and TRBJ2-5, with D unclear. V lost 1 base and J lost 7, with 10 bases in between. The CDR3 loop spans 13 amino acids. Per the germline V gene, CDR1 is LGHDT and CDR2 is YNNKEL (reference sequence). CDR3 loop: CASSQGAGGTQYF. CDR3 nucleotide sequence: TGTGCCAGCAGCCAAGGAGCAGGTGGGACCCAGTACTTC.

This clonotype was detected a few times. The chain joins TRBV11-2 to TRBJ1-4, with TRBD1 as a possible D gene (5 bases). Germline V gene data show CDR1 as SGHAT and CDR2 as FQNNGV. CDR3 length: 13 amino acids. The V gene lost 3 bases and the J gene lost 11 bases, with 13 bases spanning the gap. CDR3 residues: CASSLDLGAKLFF. The CDR3 bases are TGTGCCAGCAGCTTGGACCTCGGGGCGAAACTGTTTTTT.

The rearrangement joins TRBV28 to TRBJ1-4; D not resolved. V was pared by 5 bases and J by 6 bases, with 10 bases between. This CDR3 region has 13 residues. Germline V lookup: CDR1 MDHEN, CDR2 SYDVKM. The CDR3 DNA is TGTGCCAGCAGTCGCAACGAGGATGAAAAACTGTTTTTT. This translates into CASSRNEDEKLFF.